Sequencing of this T cell receptor (beta chain) was carried out in a study of shared clonotypes between healthy human individuals. Germline V gene data show CDR1 as LNHNV and CDR2 as YYDKDF (reference sequence). V was shortened by 3 bases and J by 3 bases, with 5 bases between the two germline ends. This CDR3 contains 13 residues. Assay: immunoSEQ multiplex PCR; the TCRdb copy retains only in-frame clones and omits some. The data contain roughly 600,000 clones, 98% of them singletons. CD45RO-negative CD8 cells positively selected for CCR7 made up the naive population, which excluded terminally differentiated effector memory CD45RA+ cells.

This chain connects TRBV15 to TRBJ2-2; TRBD2 might be the D (5 bases). This TCR was sampled from a young man in good health. Sequencing used naive CD8+ T cells sorted from blood. The CDR3 region is CATSRDYTGELFF. CDR3 nucleotides: TGTGCCACCAGCAGGGACTACACCGGGGAGCTGTTTTTT.